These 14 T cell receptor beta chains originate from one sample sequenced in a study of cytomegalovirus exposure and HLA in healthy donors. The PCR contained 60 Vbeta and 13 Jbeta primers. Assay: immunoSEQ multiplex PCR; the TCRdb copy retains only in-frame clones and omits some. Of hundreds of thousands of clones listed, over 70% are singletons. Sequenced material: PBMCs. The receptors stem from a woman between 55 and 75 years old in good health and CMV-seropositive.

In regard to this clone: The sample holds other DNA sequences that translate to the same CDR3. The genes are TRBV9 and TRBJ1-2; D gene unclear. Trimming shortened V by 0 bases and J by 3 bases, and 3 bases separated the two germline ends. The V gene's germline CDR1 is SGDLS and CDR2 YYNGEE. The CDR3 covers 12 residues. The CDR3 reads CASSVADYGYTF. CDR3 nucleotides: TGTGCCAGCAGCGTAGCGGACTATGGCTACACCTTC.

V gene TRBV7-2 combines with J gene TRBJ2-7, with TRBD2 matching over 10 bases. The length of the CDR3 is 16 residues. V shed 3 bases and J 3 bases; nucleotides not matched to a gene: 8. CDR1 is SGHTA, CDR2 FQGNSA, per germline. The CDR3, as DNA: TGTGCCAGCAGCTTGGGGGAGGGACTAGCGAACTACGAGCAGTACTTC. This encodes CASSLGEGLANYEQYF.

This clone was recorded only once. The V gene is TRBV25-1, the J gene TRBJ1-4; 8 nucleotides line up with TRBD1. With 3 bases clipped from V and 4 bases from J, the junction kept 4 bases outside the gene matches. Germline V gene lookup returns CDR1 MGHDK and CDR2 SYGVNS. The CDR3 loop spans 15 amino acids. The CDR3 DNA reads TGTGCCAGCAGTGACTACAGGGGGGGTAATGAAAAACTGTTTTTT. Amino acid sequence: CASSDYRGGNEKLFF.

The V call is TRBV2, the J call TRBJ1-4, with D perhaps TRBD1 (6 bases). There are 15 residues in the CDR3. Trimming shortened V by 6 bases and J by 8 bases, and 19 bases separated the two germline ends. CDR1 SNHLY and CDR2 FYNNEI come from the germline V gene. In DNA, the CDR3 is TGTGCCAGCAGGGGCCTACAGGGTTCGGGAGAAAAACTGTTTTTT. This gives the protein CASRGLQGSGEKLFF.

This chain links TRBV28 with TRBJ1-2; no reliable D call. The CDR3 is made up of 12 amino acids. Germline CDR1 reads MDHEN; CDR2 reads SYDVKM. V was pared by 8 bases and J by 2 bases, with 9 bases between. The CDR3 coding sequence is TGTGCCAGCGCCACCAGGAACTATGGCTACACCTTC. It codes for CASATRNYGYTF.

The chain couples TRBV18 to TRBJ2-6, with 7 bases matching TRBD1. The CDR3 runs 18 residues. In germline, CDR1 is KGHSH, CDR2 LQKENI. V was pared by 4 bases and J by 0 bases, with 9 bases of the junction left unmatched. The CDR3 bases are TGTGCCAGCTCACTCCGACAGGGATCCTCCTCTGGGGCCAACGTCCTGACTTTC. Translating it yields CASSLRQGSSSGANVLTF.

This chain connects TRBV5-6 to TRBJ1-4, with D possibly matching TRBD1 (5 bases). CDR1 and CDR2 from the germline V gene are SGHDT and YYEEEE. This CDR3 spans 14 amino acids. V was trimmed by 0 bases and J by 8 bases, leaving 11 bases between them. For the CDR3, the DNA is TGTGCCAGCAGCTTGGGGGGGGGAGTGGAAAAACTGTTTTTT. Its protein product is CASSLGGGVEKLFF.

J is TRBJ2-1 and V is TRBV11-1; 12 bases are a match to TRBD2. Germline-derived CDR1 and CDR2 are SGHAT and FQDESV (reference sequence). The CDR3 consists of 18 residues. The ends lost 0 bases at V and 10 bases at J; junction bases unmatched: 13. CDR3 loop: CASSLARALAGGPREQFF. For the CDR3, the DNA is TGTGCCAGCAGCTTAGCGCGGGCGCTAGCGGGGGGGCCACGAGAGCAGTTCTTC.

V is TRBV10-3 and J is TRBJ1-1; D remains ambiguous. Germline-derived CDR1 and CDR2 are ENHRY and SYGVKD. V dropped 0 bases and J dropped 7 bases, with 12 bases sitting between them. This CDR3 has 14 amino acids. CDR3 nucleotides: TGTGCCATCAGTGAGTCCAGGATCGATCATGAAGCTTTCTTT. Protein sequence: CAISESRIDHEAFF.

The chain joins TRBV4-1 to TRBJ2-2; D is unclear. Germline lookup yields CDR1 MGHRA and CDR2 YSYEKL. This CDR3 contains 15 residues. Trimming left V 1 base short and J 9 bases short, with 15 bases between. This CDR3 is CASSQAVVLIRELFF. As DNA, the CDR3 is TGCGCCAGCAGCCAAGCGGTAGTTCTTATCCGGGAGCTGTTTTTT.

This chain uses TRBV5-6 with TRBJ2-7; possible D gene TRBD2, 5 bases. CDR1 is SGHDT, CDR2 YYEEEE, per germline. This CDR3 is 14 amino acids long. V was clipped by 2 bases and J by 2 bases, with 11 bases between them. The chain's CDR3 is CASSFGLPTYEQYF. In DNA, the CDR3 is TGTGCCAGCAGCTTTGGACTCCCAACCTACGAGCAGTACTTC.

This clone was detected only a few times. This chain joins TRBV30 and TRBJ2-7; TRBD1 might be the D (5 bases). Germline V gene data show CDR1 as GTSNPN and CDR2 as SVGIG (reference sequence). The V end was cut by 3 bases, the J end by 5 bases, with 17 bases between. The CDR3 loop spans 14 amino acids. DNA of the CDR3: TGTGCCTGGAGACCTACAGGTCTTGGAGACGAGCAGTACTTC. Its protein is CAWRPTGLGDEQYF.

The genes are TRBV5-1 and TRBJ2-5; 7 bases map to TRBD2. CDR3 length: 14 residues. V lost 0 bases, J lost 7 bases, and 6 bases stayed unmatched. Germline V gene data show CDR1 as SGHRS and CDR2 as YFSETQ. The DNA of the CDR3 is TGCGCCAGCAGCTTGGTGGGTGCTAGCGGGACCCAGTACTTC. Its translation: CASSLVGASGTQYF.

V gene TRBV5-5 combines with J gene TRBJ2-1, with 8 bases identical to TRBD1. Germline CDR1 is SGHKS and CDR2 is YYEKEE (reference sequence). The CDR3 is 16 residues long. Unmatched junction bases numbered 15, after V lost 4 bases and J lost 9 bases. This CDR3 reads CASSPFADRGRGEQFF. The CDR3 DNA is TGTGCCAGCAGCCCCTTTGCCGACAGGGGCAGGGGTGAGCAGTTCTTC.